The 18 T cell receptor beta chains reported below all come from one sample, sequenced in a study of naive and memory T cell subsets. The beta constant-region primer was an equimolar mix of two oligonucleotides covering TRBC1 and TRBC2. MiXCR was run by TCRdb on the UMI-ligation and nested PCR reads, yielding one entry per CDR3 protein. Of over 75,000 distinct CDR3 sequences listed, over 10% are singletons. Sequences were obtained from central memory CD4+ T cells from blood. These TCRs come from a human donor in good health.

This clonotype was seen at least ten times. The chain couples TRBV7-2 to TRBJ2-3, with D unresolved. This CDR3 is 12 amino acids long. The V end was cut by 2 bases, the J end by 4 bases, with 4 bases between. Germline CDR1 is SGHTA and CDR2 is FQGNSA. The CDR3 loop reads CASSLKADTQYF. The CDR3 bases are TGTGCCAGCAGCTTAAAAGCAGATACGCAGTATTTT.

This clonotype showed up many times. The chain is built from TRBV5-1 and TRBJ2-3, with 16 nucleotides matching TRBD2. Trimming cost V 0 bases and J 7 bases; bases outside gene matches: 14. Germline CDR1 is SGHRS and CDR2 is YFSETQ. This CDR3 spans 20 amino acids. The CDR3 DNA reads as TGCGCCAGCAGCTTGGACGGCGGGACTAGCGGGAGGGCCGGCGTGAATACGCAGTATTTT. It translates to CASSLDGGTSGRAGVNTQYF.

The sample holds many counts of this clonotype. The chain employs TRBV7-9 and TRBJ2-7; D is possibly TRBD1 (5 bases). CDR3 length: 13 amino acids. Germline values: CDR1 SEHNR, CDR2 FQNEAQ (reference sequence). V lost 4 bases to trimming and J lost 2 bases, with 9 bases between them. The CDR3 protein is CASSSQGPYEQYF. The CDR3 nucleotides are TGTGCCAGCAGCTCCCAGGGTCCCTACGAGCAGTACTTC.

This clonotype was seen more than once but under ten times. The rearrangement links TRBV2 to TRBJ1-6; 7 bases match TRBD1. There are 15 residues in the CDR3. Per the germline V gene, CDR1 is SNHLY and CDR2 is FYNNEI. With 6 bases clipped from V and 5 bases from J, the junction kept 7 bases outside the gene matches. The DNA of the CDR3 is TGTGCCAGCAGGGGTAGGGACAGCGATAATTCACCCCTCCACTTT. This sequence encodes CASRGRDSDNSPLHF. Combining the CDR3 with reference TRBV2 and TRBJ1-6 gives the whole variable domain EPEVTQTPSHQVTQMGQEVILRCVPISNHLYFYWYRQILGQKVEFLVSFYNNEISEKSEIFDDQFSVERPDGSNFTLKIRSTKLEDSAMYFCASRGRDSDNSPLHFGNGTRLTVT.

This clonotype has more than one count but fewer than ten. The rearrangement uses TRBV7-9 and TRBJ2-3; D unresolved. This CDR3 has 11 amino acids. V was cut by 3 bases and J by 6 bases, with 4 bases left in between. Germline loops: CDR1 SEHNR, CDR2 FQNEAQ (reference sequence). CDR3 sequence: CASSFGDTQYF. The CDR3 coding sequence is TGTGCCAGCAGCTTCGGGGATACGCAGTATTTT.

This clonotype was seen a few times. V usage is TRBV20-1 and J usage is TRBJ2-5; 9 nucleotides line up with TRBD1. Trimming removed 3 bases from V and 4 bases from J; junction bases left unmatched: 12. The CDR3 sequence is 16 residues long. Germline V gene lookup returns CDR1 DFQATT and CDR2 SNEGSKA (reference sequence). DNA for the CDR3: TGCAGTGCTAGGACTACTTCGGGACAGGGAAGAGAGACCCAGTACTTC. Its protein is CSARTTSGQGRETQYF.

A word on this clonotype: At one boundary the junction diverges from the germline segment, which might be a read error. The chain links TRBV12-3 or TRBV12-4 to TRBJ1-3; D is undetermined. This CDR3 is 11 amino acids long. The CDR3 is CASSLGNTIYF. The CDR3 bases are TGTGCCAGCAGCTTAGGAAACACCATATATTTT.

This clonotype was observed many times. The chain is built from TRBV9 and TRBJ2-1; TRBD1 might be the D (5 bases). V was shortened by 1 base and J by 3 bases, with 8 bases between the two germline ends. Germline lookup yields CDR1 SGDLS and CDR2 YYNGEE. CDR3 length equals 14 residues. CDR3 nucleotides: TGTGCCAGCAGCGTACTGGACAACTACAATGAGCAGTTCTTC. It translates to CASSVLDNYNEQFF.

The CDR3 sequence is CASSYRQGIVTEAFF. As DNA, the CDR3 is TGTGCCAGCAGTTACAGACAGGGGATTGTCACTGAAGCTTTCTTT. The J gene is TRBJ1-1, the V gene TRBV6-6; TRBD1 aligns across 8 bases. V lost 2 bases and J lost 4; bases outside the gene matches: 6. The length of the CDR3 is 15 residues. Germline V gene data show CDR1 as MNHNY and CDR2 as SVGAGI (reference sequence).

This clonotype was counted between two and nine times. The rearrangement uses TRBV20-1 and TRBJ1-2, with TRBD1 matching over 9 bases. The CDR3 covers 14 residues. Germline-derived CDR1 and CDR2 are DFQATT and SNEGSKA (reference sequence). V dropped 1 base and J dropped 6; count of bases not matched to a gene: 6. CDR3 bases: TGCAGTGCTAGAGGCACAGGGGGCGCCAATGGCTACACCTTC. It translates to CSARGTGGANGYTF.

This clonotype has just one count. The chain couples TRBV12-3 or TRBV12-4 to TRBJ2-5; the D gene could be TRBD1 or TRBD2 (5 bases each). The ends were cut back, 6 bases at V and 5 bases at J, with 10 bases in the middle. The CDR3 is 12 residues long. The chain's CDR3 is CASSSGTETQYF. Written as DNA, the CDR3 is TGTGCCAGCAGCTCCGGGACGGAGACCCAGTACTTC.

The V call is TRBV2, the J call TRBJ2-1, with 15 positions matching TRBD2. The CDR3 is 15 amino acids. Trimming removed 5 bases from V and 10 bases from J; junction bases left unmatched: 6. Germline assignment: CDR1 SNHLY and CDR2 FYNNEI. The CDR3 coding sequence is TGTGCCAGCAGTCTGGGGGGACTAGCGGGAGGCGAGCAGTTCTTC. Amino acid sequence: CASSLGGLAGGEQFF.

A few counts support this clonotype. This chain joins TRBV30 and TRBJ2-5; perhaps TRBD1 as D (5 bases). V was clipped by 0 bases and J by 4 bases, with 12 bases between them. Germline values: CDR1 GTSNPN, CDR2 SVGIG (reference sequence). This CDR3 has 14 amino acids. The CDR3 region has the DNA TGTGCCTGGAGTGTACTTAGGGGTCGAGAGACCCAGTACTTC. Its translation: CAWSVLRGRETQYF. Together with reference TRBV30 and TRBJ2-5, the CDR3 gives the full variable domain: SQTIHQWPATLVQPVGSPLSLECTVEGTSNPNLYWYRQAAGRGLQLLFYSVGIGQISSEVPQNLSASRPQDRQFILSSKKLLLSDSGFYLCAWSVLRGRETQYFGPGTRLLVL.

The CDR3 DNA follows: TGTGCCAGCAGCTTAGGGGGCCCAGATACGCAGTATTTT. This gives the protein CASSLGGPDTQYF. The V call is TRBV7-9, the J call TRBJ2-3, with D perhaps matching TRBD1 (5 bases). The CDR3 runs to 13 residues. Germline CDR1 reads SEHNR; CDR2 reads FQNEAQ (reference sequence). Between the trimmed V and J ends, which lost 1 base and 4 bases, there was a span of 6 bases.

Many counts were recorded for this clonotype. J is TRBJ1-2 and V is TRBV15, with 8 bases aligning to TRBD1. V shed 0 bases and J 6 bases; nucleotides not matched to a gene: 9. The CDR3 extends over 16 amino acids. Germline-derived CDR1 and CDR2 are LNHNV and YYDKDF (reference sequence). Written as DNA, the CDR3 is TGTGCCACCAGCAGAGATGGCGGACAGGGACCGGATGGCTACACCTTC. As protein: CATSRDGGQGPDGYTF.

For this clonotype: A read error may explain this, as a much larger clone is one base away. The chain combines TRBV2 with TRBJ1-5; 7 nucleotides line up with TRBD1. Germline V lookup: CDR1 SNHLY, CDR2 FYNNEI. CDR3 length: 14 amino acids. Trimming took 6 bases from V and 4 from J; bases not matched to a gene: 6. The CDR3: CASRGTATNQPQHF. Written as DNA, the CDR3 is TGTGCCAGCAGGGGGACAGCCACGAATCAGCCCCAGCATTTT.

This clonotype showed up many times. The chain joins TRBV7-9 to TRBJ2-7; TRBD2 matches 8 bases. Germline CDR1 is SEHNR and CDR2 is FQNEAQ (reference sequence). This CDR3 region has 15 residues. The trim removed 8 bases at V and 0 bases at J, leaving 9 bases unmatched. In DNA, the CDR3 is TGTGCCAGCGGGGGTAGCGGGACGAGCTCCTACGAGCAGTACTTC. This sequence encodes CASGGSGTSSYEQYF.

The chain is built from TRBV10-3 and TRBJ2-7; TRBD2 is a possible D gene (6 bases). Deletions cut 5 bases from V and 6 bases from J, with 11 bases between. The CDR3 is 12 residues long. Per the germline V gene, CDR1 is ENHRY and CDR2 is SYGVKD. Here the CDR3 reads CAISTSSLEQYF. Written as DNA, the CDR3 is TGTGCCATCAGTACTAGCTCCCTCGAGCAGTACTTC.